The clone carrying this T cell receptor (beta chain) was seen many times. Its antigen remains unknown. The data belong to a study of T cells in Graves' hyperthyroidism and ophthalmopathy. This CDR3 is 14 amino acids long. V lost 8 bases, J lost 5 bases, and 2 bases stayed unmatched. Germline CDR1 is SGHAT and CDR2 is FQNNGV. RNA transcripts gave rise to amplified TCR beta CDR3 regions. A first-round RT-PCR of the TCR CDR3 used the HTBI primer set. TCRdb ran MiXCR on the multiplex PCR reads and lists one entry per CDR3 protein. The sample lists 400,000 to 550,000 distinct CDR3 sequences, under 15% occurring once. Whole-study results and caveats: Peripheral blood also featured most of the thyroid clonotypes expanded above 0.001. Ophthalmopathy and stable hyperthyroidism were separated by a 13 V-J model.

This rearrangement joins TRBV11-2 to TRBJ2-2, with 13 nucleotides matching TRBD2. The TCR was taken from a woman aged 18 to 35 with Graves' hyperthyroidism. The sequencing input was blood. The CDR3 sequence is CASRLAGGTGELFF. The CDR3 nucleotides read TGTGCCAGCCGACTAGCGGGAGGAACCGGGGAGCTGTTTTTT.